Listed here are 4 T cell receptor beta chains from one sample, sequenced in a study of CD8 T cells in ankylosing spondylitis. TCRdb fed the 5' RACE reads into MiXCR, producing one record per CDR3 protein. The sample lists hundreds of thousands of distinct CDR3 sequences, about 19% seen once, with 7.8% in the top ten. Sequencing input: blood, either unsorted or a sorted T cell fraction (not recorded which). The receptors stem from a male donor with ankylosing spondylitis or in good health (not recorded which).

This clonotype was seen at least ten times. This chain uses TRBV12-3 or TRBV12-4 with TRBJ1-1; 7 positions agree with TRBD1. Unmatched junction bases numbered 6, after V lost 5 bases and J lost 3 bases. This CDR3 spans 14 amino acids. CDR3 nucleotides: TGTGCCAGCAGTCCTTCGACAGGGTACACTGAAGCTTTCTTT. Translated: CASSPSTGYTEAFF.

This clonotype appeared many times. The chain recombines TRBV29-1 with TRBJ1-1; TRBD1 is a possible D gene (5 bases). CDR3 size: 13 residues. Germline V CDR1 and CDR2: SQVTM, ANQGSEA. V lost 3 bases to trimming and J lost 0 bases, with 8 bases between them. The CDR3: CSVDGAMNTEAFF. CDR3 sequence (DNA): TGCAGCGTTGACGGGGCCATGAACACTGAAGCTTTCTTT.

This clonotype was detected only a few times. The chain has TRBV25-1 and TRBJ2-2; 8 bases align to TRBD1. The CDR3 runs 16 residues. V trimming: 7 bases; J trimming: 5 bases; junction bases outside the gene matches: 12. The germline V gene encodes CDR1 MGHDK and CDR2 SYGVNS. CDR3 nucleotides: TGTGCCAGCATGAGAGACAGGGGCAGTCTGACCGGGGAGCTGTTTTTT. This codes for CASMRDRGSLTGELFF.

This clonotype has a handful of counts. The chain joins TRBV7-3 to TRBJ2-7; D gene ambiguous. CDR1 is SGHTA and CDR2 is FQGTGA in the germline V gene. The CDR3 runs to 15 residues. Trimming pared 3 bases from V and 2 bases from J, leaving 14 bases between. This CDR3 is CASSLGPGSTYEQYV. The DNA of the CDR3 is TGTGCCAGCAGCTTGGGTCCAGGCTCTACCTACGAGCAGTACGTC.